The clone carrying this T cell receptor (gamma chain) occurred a few times. Its antigen is unknown. This specimen belongs to a study of human gamma delta and Vdelta1 T cells. Findings and caveats of the study: Polyclonal Delta One T cells reportedly showed broad cytotoxic targeting of acute myeloid leukemia.

TCRdb reanalysed the PCR reads with CATT. In the table there are about 3,900 gamma-chain clones, approximately 16% of which are singletons. The germline CDR1 and CDR2 sequences are EGSTGY and YDSYTSSV. J lost 11 bases, V lost 1 base, and 20 bases had no gene match. This CDR3 spans 16 amino acids. The origin of this receptor is a human donor in good health. The chain combines TRGV4 with TRGJ1 or TRGJ2. The sequenced material came from Vdelta1 gamma-delta T cells from blood grown in culture (DOT cells). The CDR3 DNA reads TGTGCCACCTGGGATGGCCCCTGGATGGGGGCGTGGGAGAAACTCTTT. This translates into CATWDGPWMGAWEKLF.